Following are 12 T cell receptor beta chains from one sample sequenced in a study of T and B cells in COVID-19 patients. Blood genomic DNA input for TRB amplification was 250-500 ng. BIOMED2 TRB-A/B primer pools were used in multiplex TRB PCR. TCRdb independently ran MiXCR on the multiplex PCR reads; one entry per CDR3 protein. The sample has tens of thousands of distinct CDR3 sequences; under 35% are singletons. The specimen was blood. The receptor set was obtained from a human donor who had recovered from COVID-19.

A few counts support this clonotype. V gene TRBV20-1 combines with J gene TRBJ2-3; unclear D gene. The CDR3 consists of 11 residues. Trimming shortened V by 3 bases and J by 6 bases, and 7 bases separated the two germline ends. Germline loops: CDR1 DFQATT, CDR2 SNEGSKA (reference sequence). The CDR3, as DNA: TGCAGTGCTAGTCACGGGGATACGCAGTATTTT. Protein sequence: CSASHGDTQYF.

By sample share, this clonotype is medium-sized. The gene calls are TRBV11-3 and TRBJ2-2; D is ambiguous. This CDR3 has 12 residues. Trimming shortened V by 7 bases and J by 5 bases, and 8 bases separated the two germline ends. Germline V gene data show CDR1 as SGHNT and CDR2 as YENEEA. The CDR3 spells CASTPRTGELFF. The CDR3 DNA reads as TGTGCCAGCACCCCTCGGACCGGGGAGCTGTTTTTT. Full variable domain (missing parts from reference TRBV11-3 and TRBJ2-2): EAGVVQSPRYKIIEKKQPVAFWCNPISGHNTLYWYLQNLGQGPELLIRYENEEAVDDSQLPKDRFSAERLKGVDSTLKIQPAELGDSAVYLCASTPRTGELFFGEGSRLTVL.

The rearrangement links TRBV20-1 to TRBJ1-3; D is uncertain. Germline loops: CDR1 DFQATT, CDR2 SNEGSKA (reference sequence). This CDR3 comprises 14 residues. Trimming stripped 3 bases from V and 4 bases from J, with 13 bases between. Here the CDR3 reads CSARRRVEGNTIYF. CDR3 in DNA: TGCAGTGCTAGGAGACGGGTGGAGGGAAACACCATATATTTT.

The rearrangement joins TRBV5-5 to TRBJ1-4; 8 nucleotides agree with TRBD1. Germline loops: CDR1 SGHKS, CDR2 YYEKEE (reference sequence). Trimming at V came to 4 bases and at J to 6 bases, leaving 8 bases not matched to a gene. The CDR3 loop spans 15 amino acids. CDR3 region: CASSNTGGTDEKLFF. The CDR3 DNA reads TGTGCCAGCAGCAACACAGGGGGTACTGATGAAAAACTGTTTTTT.

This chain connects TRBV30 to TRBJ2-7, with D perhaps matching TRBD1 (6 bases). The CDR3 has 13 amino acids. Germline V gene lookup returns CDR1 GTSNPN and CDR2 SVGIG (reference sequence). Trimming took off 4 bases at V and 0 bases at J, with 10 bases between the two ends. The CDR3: CAWTRGPSYEQYF. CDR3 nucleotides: TGTGCCTGGACCAGGGGACCCTCCTACGAGCAGTACTTC.

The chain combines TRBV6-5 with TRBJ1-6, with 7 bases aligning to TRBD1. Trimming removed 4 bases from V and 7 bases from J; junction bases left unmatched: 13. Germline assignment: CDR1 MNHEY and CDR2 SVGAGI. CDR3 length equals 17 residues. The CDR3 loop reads CASSLIPGTVRNSPLHF. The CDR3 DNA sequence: TGTGCCAGCAGTTTAATCCCGGGGACAGTTAGAAATTCACCCCTCCACTTT.

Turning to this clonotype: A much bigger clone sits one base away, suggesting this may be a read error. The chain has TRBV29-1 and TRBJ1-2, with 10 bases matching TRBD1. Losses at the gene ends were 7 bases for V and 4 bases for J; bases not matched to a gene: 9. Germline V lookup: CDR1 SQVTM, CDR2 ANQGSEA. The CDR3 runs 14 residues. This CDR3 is CSANRDRGLYGYTF. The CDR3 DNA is TGCAGCGCTAACCGGGACAGGGGCCTCTATGGCTACACCTTC. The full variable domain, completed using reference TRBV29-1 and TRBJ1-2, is SAVISQKPSRDICQRGTSLTIQCQVDSQVTMMFWYRQQPGQSLTLIATANQGSEATYESGFVIDKFPISRPNLTFSTLTVSNMSPEDSSIYLCSANRDRGLYGYTFGSGTRLTVV.

CDR3 in amino acids: CASTMRGPAYGYTF. In DNA, the CDR3 is TGTGCCAGTACCATGCGGGGACCCGCATATGGCTACACCTTC. V usage is TRBV19 and J usage is TRBJ1-2, with TRBD1 as a possible D gene (5 bases). Trimming removed 7 bases from V and 5 bases from J, with 17 bases in between. In germline, CDR1 is LNHDA, CDR2 SQIVND (reference sequence). There are 14 residues in the CDR3. The entire variable domain, with the rest obtained from reference TRBV19 and TRBJ1-2, is as follows: DGGITQSPKYLFRKEGQNVTLSCEQNLNHDAMYWYRQDPGQGLRLIYYSQIVNDFQKGDIAEGYSVSREKKESFPLTVTSAQKNPTAFYLCASTMRGPAYGYTFGSGTRLTVV.

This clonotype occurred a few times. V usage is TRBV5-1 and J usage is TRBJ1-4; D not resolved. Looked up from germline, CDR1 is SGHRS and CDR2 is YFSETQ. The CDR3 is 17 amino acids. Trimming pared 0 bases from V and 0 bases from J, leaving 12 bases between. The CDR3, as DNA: TGCGCCAGCAGCTTGGACAGCTCACTTGCAACTAATGAAAAACTGTTTTTT. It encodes CASSLDSSLATNEKLFF.

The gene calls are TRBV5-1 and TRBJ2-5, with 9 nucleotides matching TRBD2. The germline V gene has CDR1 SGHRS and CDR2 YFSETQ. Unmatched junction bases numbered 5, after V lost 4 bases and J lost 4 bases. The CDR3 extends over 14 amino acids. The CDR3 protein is CASSPTTSGETQYF. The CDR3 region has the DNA TGCGCCAGCAGCCCGACGACTAGCGGAGAGACCCAGTACTTC.

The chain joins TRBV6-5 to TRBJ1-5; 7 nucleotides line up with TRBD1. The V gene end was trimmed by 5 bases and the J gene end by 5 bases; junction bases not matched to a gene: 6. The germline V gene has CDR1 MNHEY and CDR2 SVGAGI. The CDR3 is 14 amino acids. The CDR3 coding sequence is TGTGCCAGCAGTCCGGGACAGATTTATCAGCCCCAGCATTTT. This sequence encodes CASSPGQIYQPQHF.

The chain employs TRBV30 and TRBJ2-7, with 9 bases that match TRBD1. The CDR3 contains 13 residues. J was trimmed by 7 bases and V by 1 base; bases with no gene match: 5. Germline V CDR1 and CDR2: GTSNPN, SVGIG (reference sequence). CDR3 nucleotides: TGTGCCTGGAGTGAACAGGGGGCGCTAGAGCAGTACTTC. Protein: CAWSEQGALEQYF.